Below, 23 T cell receptor beta chains from the same sample are listed, as sequenced in a study of control samples from healthy donors and cancer patients. Sequencing used immunoSEQ multiplex PCR; TCRdb keeps in-frame clones, though not all of them. The sample lists about 82,000 clones, around 87% occurring once. The sequencing input was blood. Receptors originate from a man aged 45 to 65 in good health.

The chain carries TRBV7-2 and TRBJ2-4; no definite D call. This CDR3 contains 16 residues. The germline V gene encodes CDR1 SGHTA and CDR2 FQGNSA. V was clipped by 2 bases and J by 0 bases, with 11 bases between them. Here the CDR3 reads CASSLPLALAKNIQYF. The CDR3 coding sequence is TGTGCCAGCAGCTTACCCCTGGCACTAGCCAAAAACATTCAGTACTTC.

CDR3 DNA sequence: TGTGCCAGCAGTGAATCGGGACAGAACTATGGCTACACCTTC. Translated: CASSESGQNYGYTF. This sequence joins TRBV2 and TRBJ1-2, with 7 bases matching TRBD1. This CDR3 is built from 14 residues. With V trimmed by 2 bases and J by 2 bases, 2 bases remained unmatched. From germline, CDR1 is SNHLY and CDR2 FYNNEI.

This sequence joins TRBV20-1 and TRBJ2-7; D unresolved. The V gene lost 3 bases and the J gene lost 5 bases, with 8 bases spanning the gap. The CDR3 consists of 11 residues. CDR1 and CDR2 (germline): DFQATT, SNEGSKA (reference sequence). Here the CDR3 DNA reads TGCAGTGCTAGCCGGAGTCACGAGCAGTACGTC. Residues: CSASRSHEQYV.

In this sample, this clone turned up a few times. This sequence joins TRBV3-1 (or the pseudogene TRBV3-2) and TRBJ2-7, with D uncertain. The CDR3 consists of 12 residues. V was clipped by 3 bases and J by 4 bases, with 7 bases between them. Germline assignment: CDR1 LGHDT and CDR2 YNNKEL (reference sequence). In DNA, the CDR3 is TGTGCCAGCAGCCAGACGGTATACGAGCAGTACGTC. Translating it yields CASSQTVYEQYV.

This chain uses TRBV19 with TRBJ2-5; D is possibly TRBD1 (6 bases). V lost 5 bases, J lost 2 bases, and 18 bases lay in between. In germline, CDR1 is LNHDA, CDR2 SQIVND (reference sequence). CDR3 length: 16 residues. DNA of the CDR3: TGTGCCAGTAGTTTTAGGCAGGGGAGTGGTCAAGAGACCCAGTACTTC. Amino acids: CASSFRQGSGQETQYF.

This clone came up once. The chain has TRBV24-1 and TRBJ2-1; D might be TRBD1 or TRBD2, each matching 5 bases. The CDR3 has 14 amino acids. Looked up from germline, CDR1 is KGHDR and CDR2 is SFDVKD. V was cut by 5 bases and J by 0 bases, with 7 bases left in between. In DNA, the CDR3 is TGTGCCACCAGTGGGGGGACCTCCTACAATGAGCAGTTCTTC. This gives the protein CATSGGTSYNEQFF.

This sequence joins TRBV9 and TRBJ2-3, with D unresolved. Trimming cost V 3 bases and J 5 bases, with 13 bases left between them. CDR3 length: 14 residues. Germline assignment: CDR1 SGDLS and CDR2 YYNGEE. CDR3 residues: CASSAFKGQDTQYF. CDR3 coding DNA: TGTGCCAGCAGCGCATTTAAGGGTCAAGATACGCAGTATTTT.

As DNA, the CDR3 is TGCGCCAGCAGGGAGACAGGGAACACTGAAGCTTTCTTT. This gives the protein CASRETGNTEAFF. This sequence joins TRBV5-1 and TRBJ1-1; D is perhaps TRBD1 (6 bases). Trimming stripped 5 bases from V and 1 base from J, with 9 bases between. The germline V gene has CDR1 SGHRS and CDR2 YFSETQ. The CDR3 extends over 13 amino acids.

The rearrangement joins TRBV5-5 to TRBJ2-2; TRBD1 matches at 7 bases. The length of the CDR3 is 14 residues. The V gene's germline CDR1 is SGHKS and CDR2 YYEKEE (reference sequence). J gave up 4 bases and V 4 bases, and 4 bases lay outside the gene matches. The CDR3 reads CASSTDRVTGELFF. As DNA, the CDR3 is TGTGCCAGCAGCACCGACAGGGTCACCGGGGAGCTGTTTTTT.

V and J are TRBV5-4 and TRBJ2-2; 9 bases match TRBD1. V trimming: 4 bases; J trimming: 5 bases; junction bases outside the gene matches: 6. This CDR3 region has 15 residues. Germline CDR1 reads SGHNT; CDR2 reads YYREEE (reference sequence). The CDR3 DNA follows: TGTGCCAGCAGCATCGACAGGGGGAAGACCGGGGAGCTGTTTTTT. This encodes CASSIDRGKTGELFF.

V gene TRBV18 combines with J gene TRBJ2-1; D is unclear. This CDR3 comprises 14 residues. The germline V gene encodes CDR1 KGHSH and CDR2 LQKENI. With 1 base removed from V and 7 bases from J, the gap between germline ends came to 11 bases. The CDR3 sequence is CASSPRSLRNEQFF. The CDR3 region has the DNA TGTGCCAGCTCACCACGATCCTTACGGAATGAGCAGTTCTTC.

This sequence joins TRBV28 and TRBJ1-4; TRBD1 aligns across 7 bases. CDR1 is MDHEN, CDR2 SYDVKM, per germline. J was trimmed by 4 bases and V by 5 bases; bases with no gene match: 7. This CDR3 has 15 amino acids. DNA for the CDR3: TGTGCCAGCAGTCCGACAGGGAACTATAATGAAAAACTGTTTTTT. Protein: CASSPTGNYNEKLFF.

This chain uses TRBV5-1 with TRBJ2-3, with 13 bases fitting TRBD2. The CDR3 has 17 residues. Germline V gives CDR1 SGHRS, CDR2 YFSETQ. V lost 4 bases to trimming and J lost 4 bases; unmatched junction nucleotides: 9. Written as DNA, the CDR3 is TGCGCCAGCAGCACGAGGGCCGGGACTAGCGGGGCAGATACGCAGTATTTT. It encodes CASSTRAGTSGADTQYF.

This clone was recorded only once. The rearrangement joins TRBV6-2 or TRBV6-3 to TRBJ2-3, with a weak D call TRBD2 (7 bases). CDR1 and CDR2 (germline): MNHEY, SVGEGT. The CDR3 is 16 residues long. The germline V and J ends were trimmed by 2 bases and 2 bases, with 14 bases remaining between them. The CDR3 DNA reads TGTGCCAGCAGTTACGGGGGCCGGGACTACACAGATACGCAGTATTTT. This sequence encodes CASSYGGRDYTDTQYF.

This chain links TRBV2 with TRBJ1-4, with TRBD1 matching 7 bases. The CDR3 consists of 13 residues. V shed 8 bases and J 5 bases; nucleotides not matched to a gene: 5. The germline V gene encodes CDR1 SNHLY and CDR2 FYNNEI. The CDR3 region is CASAGQRNEKLFF. In nucleotides, the CDR3 is TGTGCCAGCGCGGGACAGCGAAATGAAAAACTGTTTTTT.

The V gene is TRBV2, the J gene TRBJ1-3; D is perhaps TRBD1 (5 bases). V dropped 4 bases and J dropped 0 bases, with 7 bases sitting between them. The CDR3 extends over 14 amino acids. CDR1 is SNHLY, CDR2 FYNNEI, per germline. CDR3 DNA sequence: TGTGCCAGCAGTGTTGGGGGCTCTGGAAACACCATATATTTT. It codes for CASSVGGSGNTIYF.

This chain connects TRBV5-1 to TRBJ2-7; D is ambiguous. V gave up 2 bases and J gave up 0 bases, with 18 bases separating them. Germline V lookup: CDR1 SGHRS, CDR2 YFSETQ. The CDR3 has 17 residues. In DNA, the CDR3 is TGCGCCAGCAGCTTAATGTGGTCCCCCGTTCTCTCCTACGAGCAGTACTTC. Translating gives CASSLMWSPVLSYEQYF.

This clone occurred a few times. The chain joins TRBV7-2 to TRBJ1-1; D is unresolved. The V gene's germline CDR1 is SGHTA and CDR2 FQGNSA. V lost 4 bases, J lost 1 base, and 13 bases lay in between. CDR3 size: 15 residues. The CDR3: CASSSPEHGNTEAFF. CDR3 in DNA: TGTGCCAGCAGCTCCCCGGAACACGGGAACACTGAAGCTTTCTTT.

V is TRBV18 and J is TRBJ1-1; D is unresolved. Germline V gene data show CDR1 as KGHSH and CDR2 as LQKENI. Trimming took 3 bases from V and 3 from J, leaving 8 bases between them. The CDR3 loop spans 13 amino acids. This CDR3 reads CASSPPSDTEAFF. CDR3 in DNA: TGTGCCAGCTCACCGCCGTCGGACACTGAAGCTTTCTTT.

The chain carries TRBV18 and TRBJ1-3, with TRBD1 as a possible D gene (5 bases). The CDR3 has 16 residues. Germline V gene data show CDR1 as KGHSH and CDR2 as LQKENI. With 3 bases removed from V and 0 bases from J, the gap between germline ends came to 12 bases. The DNA for the CDR3 is TGTGCCAGCTCACCGCCGGGGCTCGTCTCTGGAAACACCATATATTTT. Protein product: CASSPPGLVSGNTIYF.

The V call is TRBV24-1, the J call TRBJ1-5; 9 bases are a match to TRBD1. The CDR3 length is 12 residues. Germline CDR1 and CDR2: KGHDR and SFDVKD. The ends lost 10 bases at V and 4 bases at J; junction bases unmatched: 1. The DNA of the CDR3 is TGTGCCACAGGGACAGGGAATCAGCCCCAGCATTTT. This sequence encodes CATGTGNQPQHF.

The gene calls are TRBV11-2 and TRBJ2-7; D call uncertain. Germline lookup yields CDR1 SGHAT and CDR2 FQNNGV. Trimming pared 5 bases from V and 0 bases from J, leaving 11 bases between. CDR3 length equals 14 residues. The CDR3 bases are TGTGCCAGCAGCGCGGACGGCCTCTCCTACGAGCAGTACTTC. It yields the protein CASSADGLSYEQYF.

This sequence joins TRBV15 and TRBJ1-4, with D tentatively TRBD1 (5 bases). The CDR3 consists of 15 residues. The germline gives CDR1 LNHNV, CDR2 YYDKDF (reference sequence). The V end lost 2 bases, the J end lost 6 bases, and 13 bases lay between the germline ends. The CDR3 region has the DNA TGTGCCACCAGCAGATCCTCCGGGACCTATGAAAAACTGTTTTTT. This encodes CATSRSSGTYEKLFF.